The 3 T cell receptor beta chains below all came from one sample that was sequenced in a study of T cell responses to AZD1222 COVID-19 vaccine (dated by TCRdb to the early 2020s). In light of the paper, this sample's time point label describes: baseline before first vaccination. Sample treatment or condition, as interpreted from the label and publication: meningococcal conjugate vaccine given as trial control. The protocol used for the library was the immunoSEQ multiplex PCR assay. TCRdb limited this immuneACCESS table to in-frame rearrangements with V and J called. A share of clones is missing; checked studies link under half to unresolved V genes, and the rest is unexplained. The sample contains 150,000 to 180,000 clones, less than 90% of them found a single time. The ten largest clones take up about 5% of the sample. This specimen was peripheral blood, taken on day 0 of MenACWY control vaccination. All receptors derive from an adult in good health.

This rearrangement joins TRBV6-5 to TRBJ2-3; 9 bases align to TRBD1. The V gene end was trimmed by 5 bases and the J gene end by 6 bases; junction bases not matched to a gene: 6. This CDR3 has 14 residues. Germline V gene sequence: CDR1 MNHEY, CDR2 SVGAGI. The CDR3 sequence is CASSPRDRVDTQYF. CDR3 in DNA: TGTGCCAGCAGTCCCCGGGACAGGGTGGATACGCAGTATTTT.

This clone was counted a single time. At the DNA level, this CDR3 is encoded by other sequences in the same sample as well. This chain links TRBV29-1 with TRBJ1-2, with D possibly being TRBD1 (5 bases). V was trimmed by 6 bases and J by 5 bases, leaving 10 bases between them. Germline V lookup: CDR1 SQVTM, CDR2 ANQGSEA. The CDR3 is 11 amino acids. The chain's CDR3 is CSVGDGYGYTF. For the CDR3, the DNA is TGCAGCGTAGGGGACGGTTATGGCTACACCTTC.

The rearrangement uses TRBV6-5 and TRBJ2-7; perhaps TRBD1 as D (6 bases). Germline CDR1 and CDR2: MNHEY and SVGAGI. This CDR3 comprises 15 residues. V lost 5 bases, J lost 6 bases, and 20 bases lay in between. DNA for the CDR3: TGTGCCAGCAGTATTGGTAGGACAGCGCTTCCCGAGCAGTACGTC. This translates into CASSIGRTALPEQYV.